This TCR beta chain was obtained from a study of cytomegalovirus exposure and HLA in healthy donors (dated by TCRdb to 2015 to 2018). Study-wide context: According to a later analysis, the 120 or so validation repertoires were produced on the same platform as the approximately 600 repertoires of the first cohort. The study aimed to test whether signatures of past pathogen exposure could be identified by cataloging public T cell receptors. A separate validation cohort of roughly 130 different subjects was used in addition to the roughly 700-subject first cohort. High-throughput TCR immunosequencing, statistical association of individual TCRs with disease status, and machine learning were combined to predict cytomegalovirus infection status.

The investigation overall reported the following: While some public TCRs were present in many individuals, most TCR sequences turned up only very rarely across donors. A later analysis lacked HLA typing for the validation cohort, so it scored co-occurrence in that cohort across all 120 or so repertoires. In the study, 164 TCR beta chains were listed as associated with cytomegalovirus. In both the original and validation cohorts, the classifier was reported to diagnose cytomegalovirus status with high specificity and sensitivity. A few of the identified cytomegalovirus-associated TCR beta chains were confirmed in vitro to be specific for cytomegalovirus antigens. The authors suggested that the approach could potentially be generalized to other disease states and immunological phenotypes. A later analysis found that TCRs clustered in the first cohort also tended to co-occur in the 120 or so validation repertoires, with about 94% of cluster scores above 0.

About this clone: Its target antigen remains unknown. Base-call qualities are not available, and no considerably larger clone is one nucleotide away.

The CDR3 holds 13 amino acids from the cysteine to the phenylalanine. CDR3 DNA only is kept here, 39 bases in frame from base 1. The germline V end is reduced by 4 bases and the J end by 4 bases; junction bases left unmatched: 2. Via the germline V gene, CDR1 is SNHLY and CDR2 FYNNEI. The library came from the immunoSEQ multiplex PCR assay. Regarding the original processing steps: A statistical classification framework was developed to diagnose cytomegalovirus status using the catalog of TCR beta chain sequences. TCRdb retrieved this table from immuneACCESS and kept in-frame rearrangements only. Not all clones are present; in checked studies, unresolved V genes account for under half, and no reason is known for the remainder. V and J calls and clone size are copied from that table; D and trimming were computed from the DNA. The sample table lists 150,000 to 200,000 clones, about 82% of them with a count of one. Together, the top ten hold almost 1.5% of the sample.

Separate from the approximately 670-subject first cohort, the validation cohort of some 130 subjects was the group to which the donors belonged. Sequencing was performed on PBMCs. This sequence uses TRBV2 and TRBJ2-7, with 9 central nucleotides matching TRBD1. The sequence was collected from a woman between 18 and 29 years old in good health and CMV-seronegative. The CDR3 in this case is CASSVDRGYEQYF. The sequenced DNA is TGTGCCAGCAGTGTCGACAGGGGGTACGAGCAGTACTTC.